The present T cell receptor (beta chain) was sequenced within a study of CD8 T cells in ankylosing spondylitis. Points on this clonotype: Its matching antigen is unknown.

Study-wide points: Clones tied to disease were said to be significantly enriched in matched ankylosing spondylitis synovial fluid. What appeared characteristic of ankylosing spondylitis blood was a TCR beta motif of eight highly homologous variants.

Quantitative 5'-RACE with molecular barcodes produced the TCR beta libraries. Each CDR3 protein gets one entry after TCRdb re-called the 5' RACE reads with MiXCR. The table records around 150,000 distinct CDR3 sequences, roughly 18% of them present only once. The CDR3 runs 15 residues. Germline loops: CDR1 MDHEN, CDR2 SYDVKM. Trimming took off 3 bases at V and 4 bases at J, with 15 bases between the two ends. Sequencing was performed on blood, either unsorted or a sorted T cell fraction (not recorded which). The rearrangement links TRBV28 to TRBJ1-1; D may be TRBD1 (6 bases). The sequence derives from a male donor with ankylosing spondylitis or in good health (not recorded which). CDR3 amino acids: CASSLIGGLLTEAFF. CDR3 in DNA: TGTGCCAGCAGTTTGATCGGGGGGCTTCTCACTGAAGCTTTCTTT.